This T cell receptor beta chain derives from a study of a mutant IDH1 vaccine in newly diagnosed glioma. At the level of the study: Eight vaccinations went to patients in weeks 1, 3, 5, 7, 11, 15, 19, 23. Most had both radiotherapy and temozolomide beforehand; others had only one. Regarding the study as a whole: Evidence of vaccine-induced immune responses was documented in nearly 95% of patients. Any relationship between pseudoprogression and changes in top peripheral T cell clonotypes seemed absent.

The CDR3 is 14 amino acids. Trimming shortened V by 0 bases and J by 1 base, and 8 bases separated the two germline ends. The germline CDR1 and CDR2 sequences are SGDLS and YYNGEE. Assay used: immunoSEQ multiplex PCR; TCRdb lists only in-frame clones, some missing. The repertoire has roughly 40,000 clones, 70% to 90% of them found once; the top ten carry approximately 1.5%. Time point of the sample: week 5, during vaccination. It was 300 ug of mutant IDH1 20-mer peptide that made up each vaccine dose, given with topical imiquimod. In regard to this clone: The antigen is unknown.

The receptor's source is a man aged 35 to 55 with glioma. The chain uses TRBV9 and TRBJ2-7, with D possibly matching TRBD1 (5 bases). The starting material was PBMCs, obtained from a glioma patient whose treatment included an IDH1 peptide vaccine. The DNA of the CDR3 is TGTGCCAGCAGCGTAGGGGCAGGGTCCTACGAGCAGTACTTC. Translated: CASSVGAGSYEQYF. Filled out from reference TRBV9 and TRBJ2-7, the complete variable domain reads DSGVTQTPKHLITATGQRVTLRCSPRSGDLSVYWYQQSLDQGLQFLIQYYNGEERAKGNILERFSAQQFPDLHSELNLSSLELGDSALYFCASSVGAGSYEQYFGPGTRLTVT.